A single sample is the source of the 18 T cell receptor beta chains below, sequenced in a study of cytomegalovirus exposure and HLA in healthy donors. The primer mix had 60 Vbeta and 13 Jbeta primers. Profiling relied on immunoSEQ multiplex PCR, and the TCRdb table lists in-frame clones only, not all of them. This repertoire includes tens of thousands of clones. The material sequenced was PBMCs. These receptors were taken from a man aged 25 to 45 in good health and CMV-seropositive.

The chain uses TRBV5-1 and TRBJ2-3, with D tentatively TRBD2 (6 bases). Per the germline V gene, CDR1 is SGHRS and CDR2 is YFSETQ. The CDR3 extends over 17 amino acids. V lost 3 bases to trimming and J lost 2 bases, with 19 bases between them. This CDR3 reads CASSWPGTLRATDTQYF. CDR3 nucleotide sequence: TGCGCCAGCAGCTGGCCCGGGACTCTTCGAGCCACAGATACGCAGTATTTT.

Points on this clone: One end of the junction fails to match germline, which may point to a read error. V usage is TRBV4-1 and J usage is TRBJ1-2; D uncertain. The CDR3 sequence is 13 residues long. Germline CDR1 MGHRA, CDR2 YSYEKL. The CDR3: CASSQENFYGYTF. For the CDR3, the DNA is TGCGCCAGTAGCCAAGAAAACTTCTATGGCTACACCTTC.

The chain combines TRBV7-8 with TRBJ2-3, with D perhaps TRBD2 (6 bases). V shed 3 bases and J shed 0 bases, with 10 bases lying between them. Germline CDR1 and CDR2: SGHVS and FQNEAQ. The length of the CDR3 is 15 residues. The CDR3 DNA reads TGTGCCAGCAGCTTTCGGGGGAGGAGCACAGATACGCAGTATTTT. Translated: CASSFRGRSTDTQYF.

The chain is built from TRBV9 and TRBJ2-7; 13 bases are shared with TRBD2. This CDR3 has 17 residues. Germline V gives CDR1 SGDLS, CDR2 YYNGEE. Trimming removed 3 bases from V and 0 bases from J; junction bases left unmatched: 6. The CDR3 reads CASSEGGLAGYSYEQYF. DNA of the CDR3: TGTGCCAGCAGCGAGGGGGGACTAGCGGGATACTCCTACGAGCAGTACTTC. The whole variable domain, remainder taken from reference TRBV9 and TRBJ2-7, is DSGVTQTPKHLITATGQRVTLRCSPRSGDLSVYWYQQSLDQGLQFLIQYYNGEERAKGNILERFSAQQFPDLHSELNLSSLELGDSALYFCASSEGGLAGYSYEQYFGPGTRLTVT.

The gene calls are TRBV6-6 and TRBJ2-5; TRBD2 is a possible D gene (5 bases). CDR1 and CDR2 (germline): MNHNY, SVGAGI (reference sequence). V was trimmed by 2 bases and J by 4 bases, leaving 17 bases between them. This CDR3 region has 16 residues. The CDR3 loop reads CASSYVSGEPAETQYF. The CDR3 DNA sequence: TGTGCCAGCAGTTACGTGAGCGGTGAACCCGCAGAGACCCAGTACTTC.

As for this clone: Germline and junction disagree at one end, which may indicate a read error. The chain is built from TRBV7-6 and TRBJ2-1, with 8 bases fitting TRBD2. This CDR3 has 16 residues. Germline CDR1 is SGHVS and CDR2 is FNYEAQ. CDR3 sequence (DNA): TGTGCCAGCAGCTCCGCGGGGGGCAACTCCGACAATGAGCAGTTCTTC. Translation: CASSSAGGNSDNEQFF.

The gene calls are TRBV25-1 and TRBJ2-3, with a possible D match to TRBD2 (6 bases). Trimming cost V 3 bases and J 0 bases, with 10 bases left between them. The germline V gene has CDR1 MGHDK and CDR2 SYGVNS. This CDR3 spans 15 amino acids. CDR3 amino acids: CASSEVGGSTDTQYF. For the CDR3, the DNA is TGTGCCAGCAGTGAGGTGGGAGGCAGCACAGATACGCAGTATTTT.

The rearrangement uses TRBV11-2 and TRBJ2-1; 7 bases line up with TRBD2. The CDR3 extends over 17 amino acids. CDR1 is SGHAT and CDR2 is FQNNGV in the germline V gene. J lost 0 bases, V lost 5 bases, and 10 bases had no gene match. The CDR3 nucleotides are TGTGCCAGCAGCGTACTACTAAGCGGGGCCTCCTACAATGAGCAGTTCTTC. Encoded protein: CASSVLLSGASYNEQFF.

The V and J genes are TRBV2 and TRBJ1-1; 8 bases line up with TRBD1. This CDR3 contains 15 residues. V dropped 3 bases and J dropped 4; count of bases not matched to a gene: 7. Germline lookup yields CDR1 SNHLY and CDR2 FYNNEI. The CDR3 reads CASSEGRGQITEAFF. CDR3 nucleotide sequence: TGTGCCAGCAGTGAGGGCAGGGGGCAAATCACTGAAGCTTTCTTT.

J is TRBJ2-7 and V is TRBV28; TRBD2 is a possible D gene (6 bases). Between the trimmed V and J ends, which lost 7 bases and 0 bases, there was a span of 13 bases. The germline V gene encodes CDR1 MDHEN and CDR2 SYDVKM. The CDR3 is 14 residues long. This CDR3 reads CASTLEGTSYEQYF. The CDR3 DNA reads as TGTGCCAGCACCTTGGAGGGGACCTCCTACGAGCAGTACTTC.

This sequence joins TRBV30 and TRBJ1-4; no firm D call. This CDR3 is 14 amino acids long. V lost 4 bases, J lost 7 bases, and 16 bases lay in between. Per germline, CDR1 GTSNPN and CDR2 SVGIG (reference sequence). CDR3 coding DNA: TGTGCCTGGAACGAGCCGGGCGGGAGTGAAAAACTGTTTTTT. Amino acids: CAWNEPGGSEKLFF. Using reference TRBV30 and TRBJ1-4 for the parts outside the CDR3, the full variable domain is SQTIHQWPATLVQPVGSPLSLECTVEGTSNPNLYWYRQAAGRGLQLLFYSVGIGQISSEVPQNLSASRPQDRQFILSSKKLLLSDSGFYLCAWNEPGGSEKLFFGSGTQLSVL.

Concerning this clone itself: At one boundary the junction diverges from the germline segment, which might be a read error. For the CDR3, the DNA is TGTGCCGGGAGTGTACTAGCGAGGAACACCGGGGAGCTGTTTTTT. It is translated as CAGSVLARNTGELFF. J is TRBJ2-2 and V is TRBV30; 7 bases align to TRBD2. The CDR3 runs to 15 residues. The germline V gene encodes CDR1 GTSNPN and CDR2 SVGIG (reference sequence).

The genes are TRBV7-2 and TRBJ2-7; TRBD1 agrees at 8 bases. CDR1 and CDR2 from the germline V gene are SGHTA and FQGNSA. V lost 5 bases to trimming and J lost 2 bases; unmatched junction nucleotides: 20. The length of the CDR3 is 19 residues. The CDR3 sequence is CASSVGVGQGTLFAYEQYF. The CDR3, as DNA: TGTGCCAGCAGCGTAGGAGTCGGACAGGGCACTCTTTTCGCCTACGAGCAGTACTTC. Looking up the rest from reference TRBV7-2 and TRBJ2-7 gives the full variable domain: GAGVSQSPSNKVTEKGKDVELRCDPISGHTALYWYRQSLGQGLEFLIYFQGNSAPDKSGLPSDRFSAERTGGSVSTLTIQRTQQEDSAVYLCASSVGVGQGTLFAYEQYFGPGTRLTVT.

In the case of this clone: One end of the junction does not line up with germline, which may come from a read error. The sample holds other DNA sequences that translate to the same CDR3. The CDR3 is CASSGHAVAF. Written as DNA, the CDR3 is TGTGCCAGCAGCGGACACGCGGTCGCCTTC. The chain joins TRBV11-2 to TRBJ1-2, with a tentative D call TRBD1 (5 bases). The CDR3 spans 10 residues. The germline V gene encodes CDR1 SGHAT and CDR2 FQNNGV.

The chain employs TRBV9 and TRBJ1-2, with 9 bases lining up with TRBD1. Germline V lookup: CDR1 SGDLS, CDR2 YYNGEE. Trimming removed 0 bases from V and 7 bases from J; junction bases left unmatched: 10. This CDR3 is 16 amino acids long. The CDR3 coding sequence is TGTGCCAGCAGCGTAGGGGGCGGACAGGGGACGGGTGGCTACACCTTC. It is translated as CASSVGGGQGTGGYTF.

This chain joins TRBV18 and TRBJ2-7, with 7 bases matching TRBD2. The CDR3 spans 16 residues. Germline values: CDR1 KGHSH, CDR2 LQKENI. Trimming removed 1 base from V and 0 bases from J; junction bases left unmatched: 6. The CDR3 DNA reads TGTGCCAGCTCACCACGGATGGGAGGGCCCTCCTACGAGCAGTACTTC. Translated: CASSPRMGGPSYEQYF.

The chain combines TRBV4-1 with TRBJ2-7; 9 bases fit TRBD2. The CDR3 is 12 amino acids. The germline V gene encodes CDR1 MGHRA and CDR2 YSYEKL. J gave up 5 bases and V 6 bases, and 2 bases lay outside the gene matches. DNA for the CDR3: TGCGCCAGCAGAATAGCGGGAGACGAGCAGTACTTC. Residues: CASRIAGDEQYF.

The rearrangement uses TRBV30 and TRBJ1-1, with D possibly matching TRBD1 (5 bases). The CDR3 covers 14 residues. Deletions cut 1 base from V and 0 bases from J, with 9 bases between. CDR1 GTSNPN and CDR2 SVGIG come from the germline V gene (reference sequence). The CDR3 region has the DNA TGTGCCTGGAGTGGACAGTTCCTGAACACTGAAGCTTTCTTT. This translates into CAWSGQFLNTEAFF.